This record concerns one T cell receptor (beta chain) sequence. Here immunoSEQ multiplex PCR was the method, and the copy in TCRdb shows in-frame clones only, minus some. This sample yields tens of thousands of clones, of which about 90% are seen a single time; around 0.29% belongs to the top ten. The germline CDR1 and CDR2 sequences are SGHTA and FQGNSA. J was trimmed by 2 bases and V by 1 base; bases with no gene match: 11. The CDR3 is made up of 18 amino acids. This record comes from a study of T cell changes during pregnancy in multiple sclerosis. Source: CD4+ T cells from peripheral blood mononuclear cells, taken in the second trimester of pregnancy. The TCR originated in a female donor with multiple sclerosis, enrolled in a pregnancy study. This rearrangement joins TRBV7-2 to TRBJ2-7; 10 positions agree with TRBD2. The CDR3 sequence: CASSLGPAGGSVAYEQYF. The CDR3, as DNA: TGTGCCAGCAGCTTAGGGCCAGCGGGGGGGTCGGTAGCCTACGAGCAGTACTTC.